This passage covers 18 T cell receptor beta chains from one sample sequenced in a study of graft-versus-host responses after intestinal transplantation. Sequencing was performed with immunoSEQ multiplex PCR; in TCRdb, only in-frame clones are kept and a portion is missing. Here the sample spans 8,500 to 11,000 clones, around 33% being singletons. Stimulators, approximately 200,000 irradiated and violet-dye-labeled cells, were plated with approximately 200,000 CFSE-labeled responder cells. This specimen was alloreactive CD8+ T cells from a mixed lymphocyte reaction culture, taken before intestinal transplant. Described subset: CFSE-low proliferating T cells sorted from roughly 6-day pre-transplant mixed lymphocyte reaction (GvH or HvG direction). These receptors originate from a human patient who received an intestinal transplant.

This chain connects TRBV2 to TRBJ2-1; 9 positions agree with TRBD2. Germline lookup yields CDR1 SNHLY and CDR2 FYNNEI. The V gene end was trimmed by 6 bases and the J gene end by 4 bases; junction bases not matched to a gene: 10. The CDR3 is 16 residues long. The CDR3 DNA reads TGTGCCAGCAGCCCAAGTGGCGGGAGGGTATACAATGAGCAGTTCTTC. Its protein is CASSPSGGRVYNEQFF.

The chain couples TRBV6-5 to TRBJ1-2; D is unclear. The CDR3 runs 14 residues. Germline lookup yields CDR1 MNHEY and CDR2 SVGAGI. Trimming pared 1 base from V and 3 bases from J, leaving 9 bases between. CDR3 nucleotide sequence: TGTGCCAGCAGTTACTTGTGGGCCTACTATGGCTACACCTTC. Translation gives CASSYLWAYYGYTF.

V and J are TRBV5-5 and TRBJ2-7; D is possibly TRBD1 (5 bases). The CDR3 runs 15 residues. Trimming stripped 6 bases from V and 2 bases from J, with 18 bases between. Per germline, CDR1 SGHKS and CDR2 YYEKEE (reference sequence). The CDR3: CASTLDSPAPYEQYF. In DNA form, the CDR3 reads TGTGCCAGCACCTTAGACAGCCCCGCACCCTACGAGCAGTACTTC.

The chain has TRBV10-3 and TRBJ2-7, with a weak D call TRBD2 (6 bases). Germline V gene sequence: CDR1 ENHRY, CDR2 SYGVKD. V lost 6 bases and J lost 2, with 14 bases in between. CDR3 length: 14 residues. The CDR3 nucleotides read TGTGCCATCAGGGGAAGTACGGGGGCCTACGAGCAGTACTTC. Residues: CAIRGSTGAYEQYF.

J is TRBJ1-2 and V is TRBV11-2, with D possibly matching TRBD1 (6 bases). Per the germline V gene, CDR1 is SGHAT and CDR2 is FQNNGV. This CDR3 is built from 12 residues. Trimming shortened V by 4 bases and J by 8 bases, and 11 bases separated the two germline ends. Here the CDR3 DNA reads TGTGCCAGCAGCTCCCGACAGGACGGCTACACCTTC. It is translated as CASSSRQDGYTF.

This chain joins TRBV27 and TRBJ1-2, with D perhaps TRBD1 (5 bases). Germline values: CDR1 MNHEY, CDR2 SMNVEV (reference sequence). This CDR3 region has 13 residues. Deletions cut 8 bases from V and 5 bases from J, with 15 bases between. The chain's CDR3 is CASRPWGEYGYTF. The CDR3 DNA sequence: TGTGCCAGCCGCCCCTGGGGCGAGTATGGCTACACCTTC.

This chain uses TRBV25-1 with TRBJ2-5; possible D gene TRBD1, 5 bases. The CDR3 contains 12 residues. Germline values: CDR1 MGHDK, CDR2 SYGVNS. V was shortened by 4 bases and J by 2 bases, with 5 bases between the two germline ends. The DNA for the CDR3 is TGTGCCAGCAGTGGACAGCAAGAGACCCAGTACTTC. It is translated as CASSGQQETQYF.

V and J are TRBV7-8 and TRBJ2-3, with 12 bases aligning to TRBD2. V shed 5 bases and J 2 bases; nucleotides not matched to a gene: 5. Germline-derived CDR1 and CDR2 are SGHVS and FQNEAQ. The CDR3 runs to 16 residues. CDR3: CASSPWTSGITDTQYF. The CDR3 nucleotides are TGTGCCAGCAGCCCCTGGACTAGCGGGATCACAGATACGCAGTATTTT.

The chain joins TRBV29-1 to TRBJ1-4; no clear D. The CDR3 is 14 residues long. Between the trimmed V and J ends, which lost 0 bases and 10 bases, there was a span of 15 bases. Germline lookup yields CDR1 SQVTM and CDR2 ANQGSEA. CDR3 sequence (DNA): TGCAGCGTTGAAGATTCTATCCTGGGCCCAAAACTGTTTTTT. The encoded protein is CSVEDSILGPKLFF. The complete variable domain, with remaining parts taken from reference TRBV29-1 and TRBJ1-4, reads SAVISQKPSRDICQRGTSLTIQCQVDSQVTMMFWYRQQPGQSLTLIATANQGSEATYESGFVIDKFPISRPNLTFSTLTVSNMSPEDSSIYLCSVEDSILGPKLFFGSGTQLSVL.

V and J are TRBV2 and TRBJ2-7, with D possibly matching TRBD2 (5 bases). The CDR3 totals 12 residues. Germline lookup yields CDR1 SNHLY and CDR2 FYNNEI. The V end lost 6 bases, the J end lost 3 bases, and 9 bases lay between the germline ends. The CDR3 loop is CASRDWSYEQYF. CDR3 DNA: TGTGCCAGCAGGGACTGGAGCTACGAGCAGTACTTC.

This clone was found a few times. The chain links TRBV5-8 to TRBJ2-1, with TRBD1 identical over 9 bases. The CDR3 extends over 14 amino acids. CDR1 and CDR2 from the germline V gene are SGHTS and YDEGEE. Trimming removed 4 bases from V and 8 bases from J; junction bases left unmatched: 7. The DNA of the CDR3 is TGTGCCAGCAGCCTCTTGGACAGGGGCCATGAGCAGTTCTTC. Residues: CASSLLDRGHEQFF.

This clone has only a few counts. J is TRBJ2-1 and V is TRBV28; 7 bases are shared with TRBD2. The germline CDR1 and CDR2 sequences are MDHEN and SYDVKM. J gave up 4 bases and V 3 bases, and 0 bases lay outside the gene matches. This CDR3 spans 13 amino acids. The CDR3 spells CASSLGLYNEQFF. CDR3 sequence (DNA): TGTGCCAGCAGTTTGGGACTATACAATGAGCAGTTCTTC. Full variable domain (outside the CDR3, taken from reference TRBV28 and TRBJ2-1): DVKVTQSSRYLVKRTGEKVFLECVQDMDHENMFWYRQDPGLGLRLIYFSYDVKMKEKGDIPEGYSVSREKKERFSLILESASTNQTSMYLCASSLGLYNEQFFGPGTRLTVL.

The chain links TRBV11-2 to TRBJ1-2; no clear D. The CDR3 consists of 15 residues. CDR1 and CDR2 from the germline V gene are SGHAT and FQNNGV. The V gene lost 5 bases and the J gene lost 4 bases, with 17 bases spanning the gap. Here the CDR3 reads CASSLQRDPTYGYTF. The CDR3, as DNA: TGTGCCAGCAGCCTCCAGCGGGATCCAACCTATGGCTACACCTTC.

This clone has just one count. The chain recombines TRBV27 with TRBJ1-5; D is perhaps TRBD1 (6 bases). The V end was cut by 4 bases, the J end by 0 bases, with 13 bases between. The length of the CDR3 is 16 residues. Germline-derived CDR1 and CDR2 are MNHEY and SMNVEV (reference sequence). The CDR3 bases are TGTGCCAGCAGTTCTGGACAGCTATATAGCAATCAGCCCCAGCATTTT. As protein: CASSSGQLYSNQPQHF.

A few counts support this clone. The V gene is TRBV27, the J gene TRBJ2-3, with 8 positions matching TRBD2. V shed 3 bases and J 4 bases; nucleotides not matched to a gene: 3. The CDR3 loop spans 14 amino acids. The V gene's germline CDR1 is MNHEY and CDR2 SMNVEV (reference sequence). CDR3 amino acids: CASSLTAGADTQYF. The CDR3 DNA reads TGTGCCAGCAGTTTGACAGCGGGAGCAGATACGCAGTATTTT.

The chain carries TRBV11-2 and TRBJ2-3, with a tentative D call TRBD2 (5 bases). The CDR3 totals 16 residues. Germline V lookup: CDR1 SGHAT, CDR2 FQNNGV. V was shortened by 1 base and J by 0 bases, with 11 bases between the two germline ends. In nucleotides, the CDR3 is TGTGCCAGCAGCTTAGTTAGCGTCTCAAGCACAGATACGCAGTATTTT. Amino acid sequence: CASSLVSVSSTDTQYF.

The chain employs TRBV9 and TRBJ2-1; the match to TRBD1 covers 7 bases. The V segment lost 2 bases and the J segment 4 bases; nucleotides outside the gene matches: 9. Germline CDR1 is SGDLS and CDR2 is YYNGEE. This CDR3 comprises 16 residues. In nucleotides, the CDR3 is TGTGCCAGCAGCGTGAACCGGGACAGCCCATACAATGAGCAGTTCTTC. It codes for CASSVNRDSPYNEQFF.

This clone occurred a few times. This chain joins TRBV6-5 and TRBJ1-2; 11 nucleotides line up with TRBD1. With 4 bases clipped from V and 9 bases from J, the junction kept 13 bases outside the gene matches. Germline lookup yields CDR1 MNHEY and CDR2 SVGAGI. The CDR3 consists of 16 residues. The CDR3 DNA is TGTGCCAGCAGTTCATTCCCGGGACAGGGGGGCGTACGCTACACCTTC. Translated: CASSSFPGQGGVRYTF.